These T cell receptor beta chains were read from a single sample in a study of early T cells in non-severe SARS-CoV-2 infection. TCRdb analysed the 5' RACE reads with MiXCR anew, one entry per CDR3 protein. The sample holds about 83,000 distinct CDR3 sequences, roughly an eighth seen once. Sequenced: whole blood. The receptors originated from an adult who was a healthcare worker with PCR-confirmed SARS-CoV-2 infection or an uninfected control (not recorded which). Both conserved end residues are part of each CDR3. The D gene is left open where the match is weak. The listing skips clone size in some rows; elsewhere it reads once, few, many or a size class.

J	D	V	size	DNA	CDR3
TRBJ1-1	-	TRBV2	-	TGTGCCAGCAGACAGACAGAGAACACTGAAGCTTTCTTT	CASRQTENTEAFF
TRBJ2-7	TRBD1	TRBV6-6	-	TGTGCCAGCAGTCTCGAAGGGGGCGGATACGAGCAGTACTTC	CASSLEGGGYEQYF
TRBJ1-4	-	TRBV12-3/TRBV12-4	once	TGTGCCAGCACCGGCTTGAATGAAAAACTGTTTTTT	CASTGLNEKLFF
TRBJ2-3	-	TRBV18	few	TGTGCCAGCTCACCAATGGAAGCAAGCACAGATACGCAGTATTTT	CASSPMEASTDTQYF
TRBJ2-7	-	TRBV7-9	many	TGTGCCAGCAGCGAGGGACATTACGAGCAGTACTTC	CASSEGHYEQYF
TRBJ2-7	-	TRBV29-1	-	TGCAGCGTCCTAAATGACCTAAACTCCTACGAGCAGTACTTC	CSVLNDLNSYEQYF
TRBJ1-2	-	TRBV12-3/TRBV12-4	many	TGTGCCAGCAGTGACAGACGAAGCTACACCTTC	CASSDRRSYTF
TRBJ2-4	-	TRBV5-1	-	TGCGCCAGCAGCTTGGTGACAGGGCCCTCGGGAGGAAACATTCAGTACTTC	CASSLVTGPSGGNIQYF
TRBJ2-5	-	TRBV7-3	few	TGTGCCAGCAGCTTCGAGGTTGGAGTCAAAGAGACCCAGTACTTC	CASSFEVGVKETQYF
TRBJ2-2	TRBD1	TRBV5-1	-	TGCGCCAGCAGCTCGACAGGGGTTAACACCGGGGAGCTGTTTTTT	CASSSTGVNTGELFF
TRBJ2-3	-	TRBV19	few	TGTGCCAGTAGTGAAGCCGCAGATACGCAGTATTTT	CASSEAADTQYF
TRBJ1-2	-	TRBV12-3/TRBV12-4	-	TGTGCCAGCAGTTTAGCGAAGGCAGGGGCTAACTATGGCTACACCTTC	CASSLAKAGANYGYTF
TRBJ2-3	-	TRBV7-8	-	TGTGCCAGCAGCGATGACAGGCGGCCTAGCACAGATACGCAGTATTTT	CASSDDRRPSTDTQYF
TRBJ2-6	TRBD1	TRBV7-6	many	TGTGCCAGCAGTCCCGGGACAGGGGTCTCTGGGGCCAACGTCCTGACTTTC	CASSPGTGVSGANVLTF
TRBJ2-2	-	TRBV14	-	TGTGCCAGCAGCCAAGATCTGTCGGCCGGGTCCACCGGGGAGCTGTTTTTT	CASSQDLSAGSTGELFF
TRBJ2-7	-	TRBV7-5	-	-	CISVPEASRDRGIHEQYF
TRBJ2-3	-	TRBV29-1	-	TGCAGCGTGGGGGGTGTGGATACGCAGTATTTT	CSVGGVDTQYF
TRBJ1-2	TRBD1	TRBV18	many	TGTGCCAGCTCACAATTAATCGGACAGGAGGTTACAAGCTACACCTTC	CASSQLIGQEVTSYTF
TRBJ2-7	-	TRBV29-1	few	TGCAGCATTGCGGAGGGATTTTACGAGCAGTACTTC	CSIAEGFYEQYF
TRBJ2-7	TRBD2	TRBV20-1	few	TGCAGTGCCAGGCGGGAGAACACCTACGAGCAGTACTTC	CSARRENTYEQYF
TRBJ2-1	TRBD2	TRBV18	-	TGTGCCAGCTCACTCCCTCCACTAGCGGGGCCCTACAATGAGCAGTTCTTC	CASSLPPLAGPYNEQFF
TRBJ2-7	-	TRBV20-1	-	TGCAGTGCTAGAGACAGTATGGGGATCGACGAGCAGTACTTC	CSARDSMGIDEQYF
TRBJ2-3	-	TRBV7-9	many	TGTGCCAGCAGCTTCGGGATCAACCCCACAGATACGCAGTATTTT	CASSFGINPTDTQYF
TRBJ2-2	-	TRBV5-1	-	TGCGCCAGCAGCTTGTTGACCGCGAACACCGGGGAGCTGTTTTTT	CASSLLTANTGELFF
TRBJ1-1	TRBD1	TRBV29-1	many	TGCAGCGCGGACAGGGCGGAGAACACTGAAGCTTTCTTT	CSADRAENTEAFF
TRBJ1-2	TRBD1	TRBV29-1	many	TGCAGCGTTCCCGCAGGGGGAGAATATGGCTACACCTTC	CSVPAGGEYGYTF
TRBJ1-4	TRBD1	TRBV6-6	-	TGTGCCACGCGGACAGGAAATAATGAAAAACTGTTTTTT	CATRTGNNEKLFF
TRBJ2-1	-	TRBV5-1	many	TGCGCCAGCAGCTTGGGGGGTGAGCAGTTCTTC	CASSLGGEQFF
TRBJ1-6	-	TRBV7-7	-	TGTGCTAGCAGCGCAAACAGGGACTCACCCCTCCACTTT	CASSANRDSPLHF
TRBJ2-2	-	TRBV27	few	TGTGCCAGCAGTTCCCGGGTTAGCGCCAAAAACGCGAACACCGGGGAGCTGTTTTTT	CASSSRVSAKNANTGELFF
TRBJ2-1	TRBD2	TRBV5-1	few	TGCGCCAGCAGCCGGACTAGCGGGCCGGGATTGTATGAGCAGTTCTTC	CASSRTSGPGLYEQFF
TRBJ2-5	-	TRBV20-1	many	TGCAGTGCTAGCTCTCCCCCCCAAGAGACCCAGTACTTC	CSASSPPQETQYF
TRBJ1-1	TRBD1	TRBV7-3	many	TGTGCCAGCAGCCCAGGACAGGGACTGACTGAAGCTTTCTTT	CASSPGQGLTEAFF
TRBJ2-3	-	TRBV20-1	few	TGCAGTGCTTCGGGACCGTCAGATACGCAGTATTTT	CSASGPSDTQYF
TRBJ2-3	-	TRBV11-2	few	TGTGCCAGCAGCTTAGATTTCCAGAGAGATACGCAGTATTTT	CASSLDFQRDTQYF
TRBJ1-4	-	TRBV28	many	TGTGCCAGCAGACGGGGGACGGCTAATGAAAAACTGTTTTTT	CASRRGTANEKLFF
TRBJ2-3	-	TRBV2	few	TGTGCAAGCAGTGAATCTGGGGCCAGCACAGATACGCAGTATTTT	CASSESGASTDTQYF
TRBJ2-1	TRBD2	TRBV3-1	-	TGTGCCAGCAGCCCCCCCCTGACTAGCGGGAGTAATGAGCAGTTCTTC	CASSPPLTSGSNEQFF
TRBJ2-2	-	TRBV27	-	TGTGCCAGCAAGCACAGCGAACGCGCCACCGGGGAGCTGTTTTTT	CASKHSERATGELFF
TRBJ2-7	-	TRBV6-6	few	TGTGCCTGCCGGGACCTCCTTTTAAACCAGCAGTACTTC	CACRDLLLNQQYF
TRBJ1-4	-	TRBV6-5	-	TGTGCCAGCAGTTACGACAGAAACCCTAATGAAAAACTGTTTTTT	CASSYDRNPNEKLFF
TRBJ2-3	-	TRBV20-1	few	TGCAGTGCCCTGGGGTCGGGGGTTGGAGATACGCAGTATTTT	CSALGSGVGDTQYF
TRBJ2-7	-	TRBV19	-	TGTGCCAGTAGCCAGGGGCACAACTACGAGCAGTACTTC	CASSQGHNYEQYF
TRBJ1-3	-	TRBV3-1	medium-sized	TGTGCCAGCAGCCTACAAGGAAACACCATATATTTT	CASSLQGNTIYF
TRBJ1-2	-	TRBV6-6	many	TGTGCCAGCAGTTATGTTCCGAGGGCCAGGGATTCCTTTAACTATGGCTACACCTTC	CASSYVPRARDSFNYGYTF
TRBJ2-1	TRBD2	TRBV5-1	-	TGCGCCAGCAGCGAGCTGGCTAGCGGGGGTTACAATGAGCAGTTCTTC	CASSELASGGYNEQFF
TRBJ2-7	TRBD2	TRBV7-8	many	TGTGCCAGCAGCGATCAGCAGGGACTAGCGGGCTCCGAGCAGTACTTC	CASSDQQGLAGSEQYF
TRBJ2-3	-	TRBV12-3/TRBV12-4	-	TGTGCCAGCAGTTTAGGGGAGCGAGATACGCAGTATTTT	CASSLGERDTQYF
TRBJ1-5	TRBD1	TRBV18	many	TGTGCCAGCTCACCTGGGACAGGGGGTAATCAGCCCCAGCATTTT	CASSPGTGGNQPQHF
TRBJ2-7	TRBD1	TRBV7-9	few	TGTGCCAGCAGCTTAGCGGTTCTAGGGACAGGGGGAAGGGAGCAGTACTTC	CASSLAVLGTGGREQYF
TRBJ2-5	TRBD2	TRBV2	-	TGTGCCAGCAAACGACTAGCGGGGGGGGAGACCCAGTACTTC	CASKRLAGGETQYF
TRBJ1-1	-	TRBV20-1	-	TGCAGTGCCCTAACCCCGGGGGACACTGAAGCTTTCTTT	CSALTPGDTEAFF
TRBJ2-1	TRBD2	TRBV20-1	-	TGCAGTGCTACCAGGACTAGCGGATACAATGAGCAGTTCTTC	CSATRTSGYNEQFF
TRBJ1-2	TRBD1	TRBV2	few	TGTGCCAGCAGTGAAGGAAAGGGGACAGGCGCGGGCTACACCTTC	CASSEGKGTGAGYTF
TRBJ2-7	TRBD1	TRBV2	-	TGTGCCAGCAGCGAAAGACAGGGGTACGAGCAGTACTTC	CASSERQGYEQYF